The 9 T cell receptor beta chains given below trace back to one sample, sequenced in a study of tumour-infiltrating T cells in Burkitt lymphoma (dated by TCRdb to the early 2020s). Libraries were made using the immunoSEQ multiplex PCR assay. The table comes from immuneACCESS by way of TCRdb, which keeps in-frame sequences with V and J called. Part of the clones is missing from these tables; in studies checked, under half for an unresolved V gene and the rest for unknown reasons. The sample table shows some 6,500 clones, and roughly a tenth are seen once. Of the sample, less than 3% is held by the ten largest clones. Sequenced material: tumor tissue. The receptors shown here come from a human donor with diffuse large B-cell lymphoma.

This clone was counted between two and nine times. The chain recombines TRBV19 with TRBJ1-2; 8 bases are a match to TRBD1. The CDR3 length is 16 residues. Germline V gives CDR1 LNHDA, CDR2 SQIVND (reference sequence). V gave up 5 bases and J gave up 3 bases; unmatched junction bases: 11. The CDR3 DNA is TGTGCCAGTAGTCTGGACAGGGCAAGGGCTCACTATGGCTACACCTTC. Translation: CASSLDRARAHYGYTF.

This clone was seen more than once but under ten times. J is TRBJ2-7 and V is TRBV6-1; 10 bases match TRBD1. The ends lost 6 bases at V and 4 bases at J; junction bases unmatched: 6. Germline CDR1 reads MNHNS; CDR2 reads SASEGT. This CDR3 contains 14 residues. The CDR3 DNA is TGTGCCAGCAGGGGGACAGGGGCGATTTACGAGCAGTACTTC. Its translation is CASRGTGAIYEQYF.

The chain carries TRBV5-6 and TRBJ1-6; D is possibly TRBD1 (5 bases). The germline V gene has CDR1 SGHDT and CDR2 YYEEEE. Trimming pared 0 bases from V and 11 bases from J, leaving 9 bases between. This CDR3 is built from 13 residues. The CDR3 spells CASSLDRLPPLHF. The CDR3 nucleotides read TGTGCCAGCAGCTTGGACAGGCTTCCACCCCTCCACTTT.

The sample holds a few counts of this clone. This sample also contains other DNA sequences that code for the same CDR3. The chain carries TRBV7-9 and TRBJ2-3, with TRBD2 identical over 8 bases. The CDR3 has 15 amino acids. Trimming cost V 3 bases and J 2 bases; bases outside gene matches: 4. The germline V gene encodes CDR1 SEHNR and CDR2 FQNEAQ (reference sequence). The CDR3, as DNA: TGTGCCAGCAGCTTCGGGGGGGACTACACAGATACGCAGTATTTT. It specifies CASSFGGDYTDTQYF.

This chain links TRBV19 with TRBJ2-7, with D perhaps matching TRBD1 (5 bases). This CDR3 is 13 amino acids long. With 9 bases removed from V and 0 bases from J, the gap between germline ends came to 12 bases. In germline, CDR1 is LNHDA, CDR2 SQIVND (reference sequence). CDR3 bases: TGTGCCAGAAACAGGCCCTTCTCCTACGAGCAGTACTTC. This encodes CARNRPFSYEQYF.

This clone was found a few times. The J gene is TRBJ1-3, the V gene TRBV6-6; perhaps TRBD1 as D (6 bases). Between the trimmed V and J ends, which lost 4 bases and 2 bases, there was a span of 12 bases. The germline V gene has CDR1 MNHNY and CDR2 SVGAGI (reference sequence). The CDR3 runs to 15 residues. The CDR3 loop is CASSFTGSAGNTIYF. The CDR3 bases are TGTGCCAGCAGTTTCACAGGGTCGGCTGGAAACACCATATATTTT.

This clone came up a few times. This chain links TRBV10-3 with TRBJ2-5, with a weak D call TRBD2 (5 bases). Germline CDR1 and CDR2: ENHRY and SYGVKD. This CDR3 comprises 14 residues. Trimming cost V 3 bases and J 5 bases, with 13 bases left between them. The CDR3 DNA is TGTGCCATCAGTGATGGGCGGGCCGGGGAGACCCAGTACTTC. Translation gives CAISDGRAGETQYF.

This clone was observed a few times. The chain combines TRBV2 with TRBJ1-4; the match to TRBD1 covers 8 bases. This CDR3 is 14 amino acids long. Germline V lookup: CDR1 SNHLY, CDR2 FYNNEI. With 6 bases clipped from V and 7 bases from J, the junction kept 7 bases outside the gene matches. The chain's CDR3 is CASRITGGGEKLFF. The CDR3 DNA reads as TGTGCCAGCAGGATTACAGGGGGGGGTGAAAAACTGTTTTTT.

The chain joins TRBV6-1 to TRBJ2-1, with 10 bases fitting TRBD1. Trimming at V came to 4 bases and at J to 0 bases, leaving 12 bases not matched to a gene. Germline assignment: CDR1 MNHNS and CDR2 SASEGT. This CDR3 contains 19 residues. The CDR3 DNA reads TGTGCCAGCAGTGGCCGGGACAGGGGTGTTGGTGGCTCCTACAATGAGCAGTTCTTC. Encoded protein: CASSGRDRGVGGSYNEQFF.